What follows is one T cell receptor beta chain and its context. The antigen remains undetermined. PCR was performed a second time for about 7 to 11 cycles using a sample-barcoded 5' primer and a J-beta primer mix. TCRdb re-derived calls from the 5' RACE reads in MiXCR, one entry per CDR3 protein. This repertoire shows hundreds of thousands of distinct CDR3 sequences, approximately 30% found once; its top ten account for around 16%. This entry comes from a study of blood T cells in healthy people across ages. Germline values: CDR1 SGHTA, CDR2 FQGNSA. The V end lost 5 bases, the J end lost 6 bases, and 18 bases lay between the germline ends. This CDR3 has 15 residues. Points from the study as a whole: Aged donors had fewer naive CD4+ cells and lower diversity than long-lived donors. Donor CMV infection status was unknown, possibly confounding age-related changes in expanded clonotypes.

The chain has TRBV7-2 and TRBJ2-3, with D tentatively TRBD1 or TRBD2 (6 bases each). Sequencing input: blood. This TCR was recovered from a woman older than 75 in good health. CDR3 loop: CASSQAVGGRDTQYF. DNA of the CDR3: TGTGCCAGCAGCCAAGCGGTGGGGGGCCGGGATACGCAGTATTTT. The whole variable domain, filled in from reference TRBV7-2 and TRBJ2-3, reads GAGVSQSPSNKVTEKGKDVELRCDPISGHTALYWYRQSLGQGLEFLIYFQGNSAPDKSGLPSDRFSAERTGGSVSTLTIQRTQQEDSAVYLCASSQAVGGRDTQYFGPGTRLTVL.